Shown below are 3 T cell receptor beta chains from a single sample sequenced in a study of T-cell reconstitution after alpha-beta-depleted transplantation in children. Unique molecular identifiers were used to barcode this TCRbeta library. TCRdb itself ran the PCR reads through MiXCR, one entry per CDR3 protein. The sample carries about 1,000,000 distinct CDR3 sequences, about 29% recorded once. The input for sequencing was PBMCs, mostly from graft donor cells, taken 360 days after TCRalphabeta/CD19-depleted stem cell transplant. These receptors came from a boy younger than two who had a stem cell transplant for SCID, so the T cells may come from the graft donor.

CDR3 DNA: TGTGCCAGCAGCCCCCAACACAGGGTCCAAGAGACCCAGTACTTC. It encodes CASSPQHRVQETQYF. V gene TRBV7-9 combines with J gene TRBJ2-5; a possible D gene is TRBD1 (6 bases). CDR3 length equals 15 residues. CDR1 is SEHNR, CDR2 FQNEAQ, per germline (reference sequence). The ends were cut back, 5 bases at V and 1 base at J, with 14 bases in the middle.

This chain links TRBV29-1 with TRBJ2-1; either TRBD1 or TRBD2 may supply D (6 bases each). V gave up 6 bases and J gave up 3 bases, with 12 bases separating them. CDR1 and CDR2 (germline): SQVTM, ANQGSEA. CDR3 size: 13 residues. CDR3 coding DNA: TGCAGCGTCCGTGGGGGGCACTACAATGAGCAGTTCTTC. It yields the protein CSVRGGHYNEQFF.

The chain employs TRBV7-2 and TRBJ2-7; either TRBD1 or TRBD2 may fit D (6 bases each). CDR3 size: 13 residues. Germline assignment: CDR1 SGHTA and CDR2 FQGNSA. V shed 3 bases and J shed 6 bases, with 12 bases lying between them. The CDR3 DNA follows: TGTGCCAGCAGCTTGGGGGGCAGAGGCGAGCAGTACTTC. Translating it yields CASSLGGRGEQYF.